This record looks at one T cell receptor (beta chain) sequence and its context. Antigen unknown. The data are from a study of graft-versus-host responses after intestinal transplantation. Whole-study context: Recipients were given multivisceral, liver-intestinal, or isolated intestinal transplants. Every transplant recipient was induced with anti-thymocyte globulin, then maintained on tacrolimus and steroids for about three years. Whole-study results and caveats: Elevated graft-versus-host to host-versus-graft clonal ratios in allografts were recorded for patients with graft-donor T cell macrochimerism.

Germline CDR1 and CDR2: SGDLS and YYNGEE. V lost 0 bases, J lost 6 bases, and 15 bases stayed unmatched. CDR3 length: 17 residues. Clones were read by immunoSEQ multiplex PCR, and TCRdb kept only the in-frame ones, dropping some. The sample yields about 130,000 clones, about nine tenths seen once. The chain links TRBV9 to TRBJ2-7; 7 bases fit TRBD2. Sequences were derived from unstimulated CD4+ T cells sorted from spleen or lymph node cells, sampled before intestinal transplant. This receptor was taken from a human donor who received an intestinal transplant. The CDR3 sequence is CASSVGEGGRTLGEQYF. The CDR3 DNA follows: TGTGCCAGCAGCGTAGGGGAGGGAGGGAGAACACTCGGCGAGCAGTACTTC. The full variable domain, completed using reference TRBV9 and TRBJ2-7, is DSGVTQTPKHLITATGQRVTLRCSPRSGDLSVYWYQQSLDQGLQFLIQYYNGEERAKGNILERFSAQQFPDLHSELNLSSLELGDSALYFCASSVGEGGRTLGEQYFGPGTRLTVT.